This TCR beta chain came from a study of response to subunit inactivated influenza vaccine. The V gene end was trimmed by 6 bases and the J gene end by 2 bases; junction bases not matched to a gene: 2. This CDR3 is 14 amino acids long. MiXCR was run by TCRdb on the RT-PCR reads, yielding one entry per CDR3 protein. The table lists about 700,000 distinct CDR3 sequences, approximately 14% of them singletons, with 11% in the top ten. This clonotype was obtained from a man over 45 who received an inactivated influenza vaccine. The chain couples TRBV12-3 or TRBV12-4 to TRBJ2-4, with 9 bases matching TRBD2. This sample comprised PBMCs from blood, obtained roughly 13 days after vaccination. The CDR3, as DNA: TGTGCCAGCAGGCGGGGGGGGTCCAAAAACATTCAGTACTTC. Its protein product is CASRRGGSKNIQYF.